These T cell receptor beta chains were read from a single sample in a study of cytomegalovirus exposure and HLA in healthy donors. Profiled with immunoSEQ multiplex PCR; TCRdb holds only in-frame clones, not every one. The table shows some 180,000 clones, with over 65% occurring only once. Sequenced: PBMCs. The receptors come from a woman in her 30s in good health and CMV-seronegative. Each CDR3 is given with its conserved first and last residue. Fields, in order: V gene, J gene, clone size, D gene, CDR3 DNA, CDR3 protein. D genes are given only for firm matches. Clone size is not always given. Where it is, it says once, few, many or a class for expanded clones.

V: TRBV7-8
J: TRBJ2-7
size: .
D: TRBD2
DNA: TGTGCCAGCAGTCTAGCGGGGAACTACGAGCAGTACTTC
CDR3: CASSLAGNYEQYF

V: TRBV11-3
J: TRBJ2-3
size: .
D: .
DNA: TGTGCCAGCAGCGCGTCGGGGGGCAGGACGCAGTATTTT
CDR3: CASSASGGRTQYF

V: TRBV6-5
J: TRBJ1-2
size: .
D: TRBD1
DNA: TGTGCCAGCACCGACCCTCGGACAGGGAAGTATGGCTACACCTTC
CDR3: CASTDPRTGKYGYTF

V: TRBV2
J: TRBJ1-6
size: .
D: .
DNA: TGTGCCAGCTACTTGGCCTATAATTCACCCCTCCACTTT
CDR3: CASYLAYNSPLHF

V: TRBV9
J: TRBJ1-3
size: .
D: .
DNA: TGTGCCAGCAGCGTAGTCGCCAGGTCGGCCGGAAACACCATATATTTT
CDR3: CASSVVARSAGNTIYF

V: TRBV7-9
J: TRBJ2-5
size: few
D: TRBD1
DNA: TGTGCCAGCAGCTTCCCGACAGGGAAAGAGACCCAGTACTTC
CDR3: CASSFPTGKETQYF

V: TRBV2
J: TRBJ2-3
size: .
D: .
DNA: TGTGCCAGCAGTCAGGACTTCACAGATACGCAGTATTTT
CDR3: CASSQDFTDTQYF

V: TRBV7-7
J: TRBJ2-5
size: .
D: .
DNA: TGTGCCAGCAGCTTAATGGAGGGCGGGGAGACCCAGTACTTC
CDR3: CASSLMEGGETQYF

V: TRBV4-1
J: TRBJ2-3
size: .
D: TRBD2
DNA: TGCGCCAGCAGCCAAGAGCCCCCCAGTTCACTAGCGTCTAGCACAGATACGCAGTATTTT
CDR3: CASSQEPPSSLASSTDTQYF

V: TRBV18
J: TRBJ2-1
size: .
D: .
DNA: TGTGCCAGCTCACTTTCGCCAGTGGCCTTTCTCTACAATGAGCAGTTCTTC
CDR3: CASSLSPVAFLYNEQFF

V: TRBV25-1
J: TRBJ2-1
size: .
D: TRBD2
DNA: TGTGCCAGCAGGGGACTAGCGGGGGGGACGGACAATGAGCAGTTCTTC
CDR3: CASRGLAGGTDNEQFF

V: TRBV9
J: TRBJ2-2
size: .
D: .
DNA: TGTGCCAGCAGCCAGCCCTACCGACAAGTCGGTAACACCGGGGAGCTGTTTTTT
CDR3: CASSQPYRQVGNTGELFF

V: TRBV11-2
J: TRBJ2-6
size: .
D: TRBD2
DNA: TGTGCCAGCAGCTTAGACGTTTTAGCGGGAGGAACTGGGGCCAACGTCCTGACTTTC
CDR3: CASSLDVLAGGTGANVLTF

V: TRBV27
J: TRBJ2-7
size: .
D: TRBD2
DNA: TGTGCCAGCAGTCCAAACCCTTCTAGCGGGAGCGCCCTATACGAGCAGTACTTC
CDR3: CASSPNPSSGSALYEQYF

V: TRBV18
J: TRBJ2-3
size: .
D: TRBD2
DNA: TGTGCGAGCCGGACTAGCGGAAGAACAGATACGCAGTATTTT
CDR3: CASRTSGRTDTQYF

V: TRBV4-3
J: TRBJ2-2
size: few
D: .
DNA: TGCGCCAGCAGCCAAGAGCAGGGGTCAAACACCGGGGAGCTGTTTTTT
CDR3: CASSQEQGSNTGELFF

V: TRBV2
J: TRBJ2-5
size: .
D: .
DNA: TGTGCCAGCATCTCGATCGGGGAGACCCAGTACTTC
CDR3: CASISIGETQYF

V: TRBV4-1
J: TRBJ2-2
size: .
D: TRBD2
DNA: TGCGCCAGCAGCTCCCAATTAGCGGGAGGCACCGGGGGGCTGTTTTTT
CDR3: CASSSQLAGGTGGLFF

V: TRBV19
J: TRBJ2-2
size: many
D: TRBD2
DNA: TGTGCCAGTAGTTGGGGACTAGGTGCCGGGGAGCTGTTTTTT
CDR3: CASSWGLGAGELFF

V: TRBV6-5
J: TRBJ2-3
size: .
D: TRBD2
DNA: TGTGCCAGCAAAACTAGCGGGGCCACAGATACGCAGTATTTT
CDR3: CASKTSGATDTQYF

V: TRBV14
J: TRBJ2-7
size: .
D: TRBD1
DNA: TGTGCCAGCAGCCCGGGACAGGGAATATCAGGGGGCTACGAGCAGTACTTC
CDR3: CASSPGQGISGGYEQYF

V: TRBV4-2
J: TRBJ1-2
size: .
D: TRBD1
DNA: TGTGCCAGCAGCCCGCCTTTGTCCCGGGACAGGGGTCGACTCACCTTC
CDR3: CASSPPLSRDRGRLTF

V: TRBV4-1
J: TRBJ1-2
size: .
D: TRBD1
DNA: TGCGCCAGCAGCCAACCCTCCGGGACAGGGGCGTCCTATGGCTACACCTTC
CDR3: CASSQPSGTGASYGYTF

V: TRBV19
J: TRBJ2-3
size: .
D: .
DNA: TGTGCCAGTAGTTTATGGGAGTCTCGCGCAGATACGCAGTATTTT
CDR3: CASSLWESRADTQYF

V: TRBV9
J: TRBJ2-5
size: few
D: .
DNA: TGTGCCAGCAGCGAACTGAGTCAAGAGACCCAGTACTTC
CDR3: CASSELSQETQYF

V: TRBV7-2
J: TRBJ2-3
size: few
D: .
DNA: TGTGCCAGCAGCCAAAGGGGACAAAACACAGATACGCAGTATTTT
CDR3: CASSQRGQNTDTQYF

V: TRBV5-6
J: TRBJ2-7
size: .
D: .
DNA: TGTGCCAGCAGCTTGGGGCAGATGACCTACGAGCAGTACTTC
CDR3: CASSLGQMTYEQYF

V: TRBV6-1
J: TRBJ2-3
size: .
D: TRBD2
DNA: TGTGCCACCTGTGTCGGGGGGGCAACAGATACGCAGTATTTT
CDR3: CATCVGGATDTQYF

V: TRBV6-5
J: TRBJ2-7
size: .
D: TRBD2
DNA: TGTGCCAGCAGTGCGACTAGCGAGAGCTCCTACGAGCAGTACTTC
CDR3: CASSATSESSYEQYF

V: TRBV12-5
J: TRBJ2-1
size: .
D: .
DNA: TGTGCTAGTGGTTTAGCGGAAGCGTGGCATGAGCAGTTCTTC
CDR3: CASGLAEAWHEQFF

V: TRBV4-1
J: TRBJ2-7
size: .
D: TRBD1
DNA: TGCGCCAGCAGCAAAATAGGGGGACAGACATCAAGCTTC
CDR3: CASSKIGGQTSSF

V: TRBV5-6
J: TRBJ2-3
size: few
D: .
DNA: TGTGCCAGCAGCTCAGGCGATACGCAGTATTTT
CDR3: CASSSGDTQYF

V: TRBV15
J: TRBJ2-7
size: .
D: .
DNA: TGTGCCACCAGCAGAGATCCCCCCCCGCGGACAACATCGAGCTCCTACGAGCAGTACTTC
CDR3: CATSRDPPPRTTSSSYEQYF

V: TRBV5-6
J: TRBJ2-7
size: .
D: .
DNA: TGTGCCAGCAGTTTAGACTATTCAAGCTCCTACGAGCAGTACTTC
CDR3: CASSLDYSSSYEQYF

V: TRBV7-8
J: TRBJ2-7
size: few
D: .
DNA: TGTGCCAGCAGCCTACGGTGGAGCGATTACGAGCAGTACTTC
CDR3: CASSLRWSDYEQYF